The entry below describes one T cell receptor beta chain. Its matching antigen is unknown. The PCR had 60 Vbeta and 13 Jbeta primers. Generated by immunoSEQ multiplex PCR, the TCRdb table keeps only in-frame clones and is missing some. The profile shows fewer than 250,000 clones, 75% to 85% of them singletons. The data belong to a study of cytomegalovirus exposure and HLA in healthy donors. Findings of the study overall: The study found most TCR sequences rare, yet found some public TCRs in many donors. In a later analysis, TCR beta V- and J-gene trimming was associated with a missense DCLRE1C variant.

The V and J ends lost 4 bases and 0 bases, in that order; junction bases with no gene match: 13. Looked up from germline, CDR1 is SGHTS and CDR2 is YDEGEE. The CDR3 consists of 19 residues. The sequence was obtained from a girl aged 10 to 17 in good health and CMV-seronegative. The V and J genes are TRBV5-8 and TRBJ2-1; 10 bases line up with TRBD2. The sequenced sample consisted of PBMCs. CDR3 sequence: CASSLGASGGSYSYNEQFF. The CDR3 nucleotides read TGTGCCAGCAGCCTTGGGGCTAGCGGGGGCTCCTACTCCTACAATGAGCAGTTCTTC. The full variable domain, its missing parts supplied by reference TRBV5-8 and TRBJ2-1, is EAGVTQSPTHLIKTRGQQATLRCSPISGHTSVYWYQQALGLGLQFLLWYDEGEERNRGNFPPRFSGRQFPNYSSELNVNALELEDSALYLCASSLGASGGSYSYNEQFFGPGTRLTVL.